This T cell receptor (beta chain) comes out of a study of blood T cell repertoires in COVID-19 (TCRdb year 2020). For the wider study: Samples covering the acute and convalescent phases of COVID-19 were provided by collaborators in the United States, Italy and Spain. The prospective study material was composed of cDNA or gDNA derived from T cells, B-cell-depleted T cells, or PBMCs. Deeply sampled blood TCRbeta repertoires from subjects exposed to, actively infected with, or recovered from COVID-19 were included in the dataset. The repertoires were released in a freely available public database meant as a resource for research on the immune response to SARS-CoV-2. Samples came from the ongoing ImmuneRACE study (first 160 participants) plus 1,254 subjects from 6 global collaborators. The sample metadata nearly always contained a de-identified subject ID, COVID-19 status, age in years and sex. HLA class I and class II types, where available, came from metadata supplied by the sample provider rather than from assay-based typing.

Including the terminal cysteine and phenylalanine, the CDR3 comprises 12 residues. Only the CDR3 portion is preserved as DNA: 36 bases, with reading frame beginning at the first base. For this chain, trimming is 8 bases at the V end and 9 bases at the J end, and the number of junction bases without a gene match is 4. The germline V gene specifies MNHEY as CDR1 and SVGAGI as CDR2. The research as a whole found: How much clinical and demographic metadata was included differed by source and by participant, and the metadata was provided uncurated.

Enrolling through a virtual design, the prospective study's participants ranged in age from roughly 18 to 90 years and lived across roughly 24 United States geographic areas. To assign participants to cohorts, the prospective study relied on clinical history that participants themselves reported in a screening survey and a study questionnaire. Exposed participants had been in contact, within 2 weeks of entering the study, with a person who had a PCR-confirmed or clinician-diagnosed case of COVID-19. Mobile phlebotomists in the prospective study collected whole blood, serum and a nasopharyngeal or oropharyngeal swab from every participant. Additional blood draws and questionnaires over an approximately two-month period could optionally be provided by prospective study participants. Before DNA extraction, prospective study blood samples were shipped either frozen or at room temperature. As concerns this clone: The antigen it recognizes is unknown. Per-base quality was not reported, and no clone a single base away is much larger than it.

TCRbeta CDR3 regions were amplified from genomic DNA using the immunoSEQ Assay, a bias-controlled multiplex PCR. The source study handled its data this way. Within the assay, amplification of reference gene primers was used to estimate how many nucleated cells each sample contained. Sequence reads were collapsed and filtered to measure the absolute abundance of every unique TCRbeta CDR3 rearrangement. For each sample, productive Simpson clonality was calculated as the square root of Simpson's diversity index across productive rearrangements. The clones in this table, taken by TCRdb from immuneACCESS, are in-frame only. Not every clone is retained; where verified, under half of the shortfall comes from an unresolved V gene, and the cause of the rest is unknown. Clone size and the V and J calls come from that table; the DNA yielded D and trimming. Recorded for this sample are 350,000 to 400,000 clones; approximately 93% of them occurred a single time. The top ten clones comprise 0.86% of the sample.

The TCR was taken from a woman aged 35 to 49 who had been exposed to COVID-19. The chain employs TRBV6-5 and TRBJ1-3; 10 middle bases align to TRBD1. Sequenced sample: PBMCs or T cells enriched from blood (not recorded which). The CDR3 region: CASGRTGGTIYF. The DNA sequence reads TGTGCCAGCGGGAGGACAGGGGGCACCATATATTTT.